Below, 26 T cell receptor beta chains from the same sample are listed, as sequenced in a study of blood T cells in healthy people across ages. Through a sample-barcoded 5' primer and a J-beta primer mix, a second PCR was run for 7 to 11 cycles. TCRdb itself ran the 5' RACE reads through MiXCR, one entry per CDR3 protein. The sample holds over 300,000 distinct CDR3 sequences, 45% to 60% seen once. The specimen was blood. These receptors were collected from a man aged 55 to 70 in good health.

As DNA, the CDR3 is TGTGCCAGCAATACGGGTTTCAACTACGAGCAGTACTTC. As protein: CASNTGFNYEQYF. The chain carries TRBV28 and TRBJ2-7; D unclear. Germline assignment: CDR1 MDHEN and CDR2 SYDVKM. The CDR3 totals 13 residues. Trimming cost V 7 bases and J 3 bases, with 13 bases left between them.

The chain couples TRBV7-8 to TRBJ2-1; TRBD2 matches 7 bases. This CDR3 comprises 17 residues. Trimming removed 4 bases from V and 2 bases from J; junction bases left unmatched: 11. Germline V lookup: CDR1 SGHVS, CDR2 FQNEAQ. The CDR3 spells CASSSPNGGSPYNEQFF. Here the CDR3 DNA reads TGTGCCAGCAGCTCGCCAAACGGCGGGAGTCCCTACAATGAGCAGTTCTTC. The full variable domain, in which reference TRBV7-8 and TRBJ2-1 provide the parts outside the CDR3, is GAGVSQSPRYKVAKRGQDVALRCDPISGHVSLFWYQQALGQGPEFLTYFQNEAQLDKSGLPSDRFFAERPEGSVSTLKIQRTQQEDSAVYLCASSSPNGGSPYNEQFFGPGTRLTVL.

For the CDR3, the DNA is TGTGCCAGCAGCCACCCAGCGGGGGGGTCCGATGAGCAGTTCTTC. Its translation is CASSHPAGGSDEQFF. This sequence joins TRBV3-1 and TRBJ2-1, with 10 positions matching TRBD2. Germline V gives CDR1 LGHDT, CDR2 YNNKEL (reference sequence). J gave up 8 bases and V 3 bases, and 7 bases lay outside the gene matches. CDR3 length: 15 amino acids.

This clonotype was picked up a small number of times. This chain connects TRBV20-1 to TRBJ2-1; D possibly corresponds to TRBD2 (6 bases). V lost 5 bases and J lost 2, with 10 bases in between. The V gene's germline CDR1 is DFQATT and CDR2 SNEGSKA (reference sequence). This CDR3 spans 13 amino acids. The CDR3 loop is CSAAGRTYNEQFF. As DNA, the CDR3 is TGCAGTGCTGCGGGGCGTACCTACAATGAGCAGTTCTTC.

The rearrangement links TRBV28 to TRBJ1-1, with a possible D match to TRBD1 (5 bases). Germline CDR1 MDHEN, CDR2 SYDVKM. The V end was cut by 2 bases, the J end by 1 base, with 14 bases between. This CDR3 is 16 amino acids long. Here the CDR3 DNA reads TGTGCCAGCAGTTTACGCCAGGGACCGAGGAACACTGAAGCTTTCTTT. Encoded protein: CASSLRQGPRNTEAFF.

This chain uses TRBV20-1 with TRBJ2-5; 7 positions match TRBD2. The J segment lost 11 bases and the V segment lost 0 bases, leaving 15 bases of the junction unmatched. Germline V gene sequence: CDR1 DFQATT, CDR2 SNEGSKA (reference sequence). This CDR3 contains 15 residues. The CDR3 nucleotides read TGCAGTGCTAGAGATGGCCAGCGGGGCGCCCTCGAACAGTACTTC. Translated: CSARDGQRGALEQYF.

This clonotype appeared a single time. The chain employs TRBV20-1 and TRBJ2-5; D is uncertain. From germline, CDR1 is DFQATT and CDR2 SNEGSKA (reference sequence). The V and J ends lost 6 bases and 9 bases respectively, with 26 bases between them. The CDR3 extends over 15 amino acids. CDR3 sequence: CSADRSLSAPRAQYF. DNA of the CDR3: TGCAGTGCGGACCGTAGCTTGAGCGCACCAAGGGCCCAGTACTTC.

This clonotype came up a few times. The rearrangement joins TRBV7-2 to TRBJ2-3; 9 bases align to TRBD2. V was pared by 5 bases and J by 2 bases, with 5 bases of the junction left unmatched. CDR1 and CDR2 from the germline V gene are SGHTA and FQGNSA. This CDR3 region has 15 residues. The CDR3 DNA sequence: TGTGCCAGCAGCCGTAGCGGGGGAAACACAGATACGCAGTATTTT. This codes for CASSRSGGNTDTQYF.

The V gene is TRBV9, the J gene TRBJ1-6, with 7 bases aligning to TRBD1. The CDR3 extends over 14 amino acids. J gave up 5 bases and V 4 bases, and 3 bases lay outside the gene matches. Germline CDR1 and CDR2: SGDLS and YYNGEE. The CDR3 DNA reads TGTGCCAGCAGCAGACAGGGTGATAATTCACCCCTCCACTTT. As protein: CASSRQGDNSPLHF.

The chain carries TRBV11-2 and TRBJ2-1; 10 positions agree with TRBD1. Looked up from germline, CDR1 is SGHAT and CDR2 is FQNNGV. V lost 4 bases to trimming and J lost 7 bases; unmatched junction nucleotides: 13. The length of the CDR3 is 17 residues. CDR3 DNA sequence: TGTGCCAGCAGCTACGGACCGGGACAGGGGAAGGTAAATGAGCAGTTCTTC. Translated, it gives CASSYGPGQGKVNEQFF.

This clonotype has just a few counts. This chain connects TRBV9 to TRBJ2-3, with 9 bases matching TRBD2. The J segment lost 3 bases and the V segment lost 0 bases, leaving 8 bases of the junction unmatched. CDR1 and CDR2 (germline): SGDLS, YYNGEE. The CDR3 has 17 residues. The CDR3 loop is CASSVEGIAGATDTQYF. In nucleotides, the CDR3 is TGTGCCAGCAGCGTAGAGGGTATAGCGGGAGCTACAGATACGCAGTATTTT.

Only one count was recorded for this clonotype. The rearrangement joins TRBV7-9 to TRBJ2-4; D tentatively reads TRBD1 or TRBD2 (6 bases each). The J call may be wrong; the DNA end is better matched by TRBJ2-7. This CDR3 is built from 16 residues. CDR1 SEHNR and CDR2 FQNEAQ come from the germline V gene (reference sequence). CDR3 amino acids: CASSPIQGGQLYEQYF. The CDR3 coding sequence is TGTGCCAGCAGTCCAATCCAAGGGGGGCAACTTTACGAGCAGTACTTC.

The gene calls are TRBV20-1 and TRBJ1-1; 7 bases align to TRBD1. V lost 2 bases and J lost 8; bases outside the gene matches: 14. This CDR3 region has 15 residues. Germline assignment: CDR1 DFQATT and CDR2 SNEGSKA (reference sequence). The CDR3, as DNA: TGCAGTGCTAGACACACAACAGGGGCCGCGGTAGAAGCTTTCTTT. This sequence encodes CSARHTTGAAVEAFF.

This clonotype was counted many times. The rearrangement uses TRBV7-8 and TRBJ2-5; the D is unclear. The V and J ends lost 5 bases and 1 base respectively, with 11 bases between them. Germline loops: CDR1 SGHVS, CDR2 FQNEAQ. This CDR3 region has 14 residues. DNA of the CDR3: TGTGCCAGCAGCCCTCGGCGAAGCCAAGAGACCCAGTACTTC. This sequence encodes CASSPRRSQETQYF.

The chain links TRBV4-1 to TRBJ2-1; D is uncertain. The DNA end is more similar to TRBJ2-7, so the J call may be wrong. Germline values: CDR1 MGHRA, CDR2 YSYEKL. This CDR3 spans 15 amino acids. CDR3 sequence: CASSQDRVTYNEQYF. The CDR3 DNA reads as TGCGCCAGCAGCCAAGATAGGGTTACCTACAATGAGCAGTACTTC.

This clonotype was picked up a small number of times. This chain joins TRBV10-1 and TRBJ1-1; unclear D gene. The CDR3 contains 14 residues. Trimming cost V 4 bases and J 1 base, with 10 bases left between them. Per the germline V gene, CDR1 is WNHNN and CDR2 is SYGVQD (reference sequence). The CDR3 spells CASSADGPNTEAFF. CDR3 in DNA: TGCGCCAGCAGTGCGGACGGCCCGAACACTGAAGCTTTCTTT.

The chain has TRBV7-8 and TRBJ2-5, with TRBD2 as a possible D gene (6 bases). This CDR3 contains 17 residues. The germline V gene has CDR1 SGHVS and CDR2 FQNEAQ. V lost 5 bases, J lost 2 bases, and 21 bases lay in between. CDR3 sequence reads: CASSRRVGGGNQETQYF. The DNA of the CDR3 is TGTGCCAGCAGCCGTAGGGTTGGAGGCGGGAATCAAGAGACCCAGTACTTC. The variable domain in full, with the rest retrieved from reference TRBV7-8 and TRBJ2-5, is GAGVSQSPRYKVAKRGQDVALRCDPISGHVSLFWYQQALGQGPEFLTYFQNEAQLDKSGLPSDRFFAERPEGSVSTLKIQRTQQEDSAVYLCASSRRVGGGNQETQYFGPGTRLLVL.

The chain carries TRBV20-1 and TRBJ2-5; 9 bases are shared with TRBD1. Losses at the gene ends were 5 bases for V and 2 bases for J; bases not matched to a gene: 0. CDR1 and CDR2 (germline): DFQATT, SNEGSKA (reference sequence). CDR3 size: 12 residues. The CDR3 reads CSAGQGQETQYF. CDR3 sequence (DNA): TGCAGTGCTGGACAGGGGCAAGAGACCCAGTACTTC.

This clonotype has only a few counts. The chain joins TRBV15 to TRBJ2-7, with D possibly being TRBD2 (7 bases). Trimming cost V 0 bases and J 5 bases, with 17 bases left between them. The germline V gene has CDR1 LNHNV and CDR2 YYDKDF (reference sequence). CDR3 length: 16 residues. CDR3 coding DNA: TGTGCCACCAGCAGAGATTATGCGGGGGCTGTCCACGAGCAGTACTTC. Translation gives CATSRDYAGAVHEQYF. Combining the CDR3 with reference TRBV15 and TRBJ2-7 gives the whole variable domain DAMVIQNPRYQVTQFGKPVTLSCSQTLNHNVMYWYQQKSSQAPKLLFHYYDKDFNNEADTPDNFQSRRPNTSFCFLDIRSPGLGDTAMYLCATSRDYAGAVHEQYFGPGTRLTVT.

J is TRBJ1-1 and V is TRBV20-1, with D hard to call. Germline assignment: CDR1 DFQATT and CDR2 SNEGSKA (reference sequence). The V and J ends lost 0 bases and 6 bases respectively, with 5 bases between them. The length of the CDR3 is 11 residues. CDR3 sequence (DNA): TGCAGTGCTAGAGATAACCCTGAAGCTTTCTTT. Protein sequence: CSARDNPEAFF.

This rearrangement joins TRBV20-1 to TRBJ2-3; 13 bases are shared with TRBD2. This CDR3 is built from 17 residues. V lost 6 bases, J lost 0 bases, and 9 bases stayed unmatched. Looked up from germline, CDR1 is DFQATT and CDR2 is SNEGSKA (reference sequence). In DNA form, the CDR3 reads TGCAGTGCCGGAGGTGGGGGACTAGCGGGAAGCACAGATACGCAGTATTTT. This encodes CSAGGGGLAGSTDTQYF.

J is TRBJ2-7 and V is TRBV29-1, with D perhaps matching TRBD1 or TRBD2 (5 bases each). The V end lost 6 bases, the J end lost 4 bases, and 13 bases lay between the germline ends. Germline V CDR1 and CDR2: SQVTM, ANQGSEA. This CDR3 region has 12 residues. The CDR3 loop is CSVAGAGYEQYF. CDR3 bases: TGCAGCGTGGCCGGGGCCGGATACGAGCAGTACTTC.

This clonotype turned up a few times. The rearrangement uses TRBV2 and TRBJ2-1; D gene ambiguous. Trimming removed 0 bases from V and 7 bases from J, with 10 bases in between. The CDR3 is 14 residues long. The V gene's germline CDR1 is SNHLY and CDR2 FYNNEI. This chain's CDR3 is CASSEALQLNEQFF. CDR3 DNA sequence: TGTGCCAGCAGTGAAGCGCTTCAGTTGAATGAGCAGTTCTTC.

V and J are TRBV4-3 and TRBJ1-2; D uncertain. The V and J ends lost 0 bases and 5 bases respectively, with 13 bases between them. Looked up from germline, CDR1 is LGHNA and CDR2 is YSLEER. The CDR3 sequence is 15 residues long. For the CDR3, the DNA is TGCGCCAGCAGCCAAGATCATGACCGCTCATATGGCTACACCTTC. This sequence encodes CASSQDHDRSYGYTF.

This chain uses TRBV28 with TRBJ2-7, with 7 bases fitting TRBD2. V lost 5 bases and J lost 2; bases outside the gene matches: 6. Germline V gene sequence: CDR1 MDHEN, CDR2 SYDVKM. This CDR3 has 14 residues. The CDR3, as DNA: TGTGCCAGCAGTCCTACCGGGACTACCTACGAGCAGTACTTC. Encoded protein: CASSPTGTTYEQYF. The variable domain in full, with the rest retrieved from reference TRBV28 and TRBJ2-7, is DVKVTQSSRYLVKRTGEKVFLECVQDMDHENMFWYRQDPGLGLRLIYFSYDVKMKEKGDIPEGYSVSREKKERFSLILESASTNQTSMYLCASSPTGTTYEQYFGPGTRLTVT.

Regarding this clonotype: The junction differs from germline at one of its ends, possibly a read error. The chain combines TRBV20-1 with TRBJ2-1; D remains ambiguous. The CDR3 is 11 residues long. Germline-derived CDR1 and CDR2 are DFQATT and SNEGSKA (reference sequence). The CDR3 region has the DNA TGCAGTGCTAGCCTGTCCAATGAGCAGGTCTTC. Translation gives CSASLSNEQVF.